This is a list of T cell receptor beta chains from one sample in a study of OX40 agonist ivuxolimab in advanced cancers. Generated by immunoSEQ multiplex PCR, the TCRdb table keeps only in-frame clones and is missing some. The sample holds 40,000 to 55,000 clones, about four fifths seen once. Sequenced here: CD4+ or CD8+ T cells sorted from blood, sampled in a trial of the OX40 agonist ivuxolimab. These receptors were collected from an adult with an advanced solid tumor such as melanoma, head and neck, liver or kidney cancer. The CDR3 runs from the conserved cysteine through the conserved F or W. Each record gives: J gene, V gene, clone size, D gene, CDR3 DNA, CDR3 protein. D genes are given only for firm matches. Rows may omit the clone size; those that give it use once, few, many or a size class.

>TRBJ2-1|TRBV5-6|NA|NA
TGTGCCAGCAGCTTGACGGGGGCGTTTTCCTACAATGAGCAGTTCTTC
CASSLTGAFSYNEQFF
>TRBJ1-5|TRBV6-1|NA|NA
TGTGCCAGCGCCGAGAGGACGGTCATAGATCAGCCCCAGCATTTT
CASAERTVIDQPQHF
>TRBJ1-5|TRBV28|NA|NA
TGTGCCAGCAGTTTAGTTGGTAGTCAGGACGGTCAGCCCCAGCATTTT
CASSLVGSQDGQPQHF
>TRBJ2-1|TRBV5-8|NA|NA
TGTGCCAGCAGCAGGACCTTTTGGAATGAGCAGTTCTTC
CASSRTFWNEQFF
>TRBJ1-2|TRBV27|NA|NA
TGTGCCAGCAGCCTTGACAGCCAATATGGCTACACCTTC
CASSLDSQYGYTF
>TRBJ1-3|TRBV5-6|medium-sized|TRBD1
TGTGCCAGCAGAGGGACAGGCCCTTCCTCTGGAAACACCATATATTTT
CASRGTGPSSGNTIYF
>TRBJ1-3|TRBV19|NA|NA
TGTGCCAGTAGTATTGGCGGAAGCTCTGGAAACACCATATATTTT
CASSIGGSSGNTIYF
>TRBJ2-7|TRBV6-1|NA|TRBD1
TGTGCCGGGTCTAAGACAGGGCTGATCTACGAGCAGTACTTC
CAGSKTGLIYEQYF
>TRBJ1-4|TRBV28|few|NA
TGTGCCAGCAGTGGGGGCGCGAATGAAAAACTGTTTTTT
CASSGGANEKLFF
>TRBJ1-6|TRBV7-9|NA|TRBD1
TGTGCCAGCGGCAACCTAGGGGACAGTCCGGGGATCCTCCACTTT
CASGNLGDSPGILHF
>TRBJ2-2|TRBV4-2|once|NA
TGTGCCAGCAGCCCCCCCACCGGGGAGCTGTTTTTT
CASSPPTGELFF
>TRBJ2-3|TRBV19|NA|NA
TGTGCCAGTAGTACCCAGCGACTCACAGATACGCAGTATTTT
CASSTQRLTDTQYF
>TRBJ2-7|TRBV2|NA|TRBD1
TGTGCCAGCAGATACGACAGGGGGCGTTACGAGCAGTACTTC
CASRYDRGRYEQYF
>TRBJ2-1|TRBV7-2|NA|TRBD2
TGTGCCAGCAGACCCCCGGGGACTAGCGTCTACAATGAGCAGTTCTTC
CASRPPGTSVYNEQFF
>TRBJ2-1|TRBV18|NA|TRBD2
TGTGCCAGCTCACCACCGGTCAAGGAGACTAGCAGTTACAATGAGCAGTTCTTC
CASSPPVKETSSYNEQFF
>TRBJ1-1|TRBV5-1|NA|NA
TGCGCCAGCAGCCCTCGCAGGGGAGGGTACACTGAAGCTTTCTTT
CASSPRRGGYTEAFF
>TRBJ2-3|TRBV28|NA|TRBD2
TGTGCCAGCAGGCCTCCGGTCCTCCTCGCACTAGCGGGGCGAGATACGCAGTATTTT
CASRPPVLLALAGRDTQYF